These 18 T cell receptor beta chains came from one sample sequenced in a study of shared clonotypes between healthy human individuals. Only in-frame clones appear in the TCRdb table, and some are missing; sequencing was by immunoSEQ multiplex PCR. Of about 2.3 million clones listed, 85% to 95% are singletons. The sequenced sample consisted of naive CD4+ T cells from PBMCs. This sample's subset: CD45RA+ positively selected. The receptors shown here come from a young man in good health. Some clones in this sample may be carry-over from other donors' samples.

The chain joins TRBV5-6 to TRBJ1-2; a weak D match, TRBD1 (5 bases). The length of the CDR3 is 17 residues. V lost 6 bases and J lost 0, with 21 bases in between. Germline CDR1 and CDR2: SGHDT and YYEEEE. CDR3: CASNLLTASLANYGYTF. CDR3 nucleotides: TGTGCCAGCAACCTACTGACAGCCTCCTTAGCTAACTATGGCTACACCTTC.

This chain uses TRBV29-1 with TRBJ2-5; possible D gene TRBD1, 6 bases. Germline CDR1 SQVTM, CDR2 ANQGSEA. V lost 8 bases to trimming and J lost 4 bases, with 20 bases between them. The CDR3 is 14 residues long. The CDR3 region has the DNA TGCAGCTTCAGAAGAACAGGGCTACGAGAGACCCAGTACTTC. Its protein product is CSFRRTGLRETQYF.

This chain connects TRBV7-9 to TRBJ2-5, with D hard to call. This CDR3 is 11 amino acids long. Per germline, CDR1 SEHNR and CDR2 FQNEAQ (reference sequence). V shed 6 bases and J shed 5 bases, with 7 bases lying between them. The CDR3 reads CASRQGETQYF. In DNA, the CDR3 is TGTGCCAGCAGACAAGGGGAGACCCAGTACTTC.

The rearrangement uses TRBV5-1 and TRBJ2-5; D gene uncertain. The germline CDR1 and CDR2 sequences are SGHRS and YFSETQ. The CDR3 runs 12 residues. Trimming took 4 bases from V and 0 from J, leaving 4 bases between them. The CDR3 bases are TGCGCCAGCAGCAACAACCAAGAGACCCAGTACTTC. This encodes CASSNNQETQYF.

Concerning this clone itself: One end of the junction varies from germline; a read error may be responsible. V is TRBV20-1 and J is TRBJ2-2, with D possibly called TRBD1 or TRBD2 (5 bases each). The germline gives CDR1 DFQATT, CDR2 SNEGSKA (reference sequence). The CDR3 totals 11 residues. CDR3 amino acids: CSAPGGGGLFF. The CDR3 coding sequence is TGCAGTGCGCCAGGCGGTGGGGGGCTGTTTTTT.

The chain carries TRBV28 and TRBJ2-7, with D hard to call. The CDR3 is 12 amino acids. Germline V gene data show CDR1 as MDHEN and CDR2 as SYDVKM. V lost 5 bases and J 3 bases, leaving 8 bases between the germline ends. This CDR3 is CASSPVRYEQYF. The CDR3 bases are TGTGCCAGCAGTCCCGTCCGCTACGAGCAGTACTTC.

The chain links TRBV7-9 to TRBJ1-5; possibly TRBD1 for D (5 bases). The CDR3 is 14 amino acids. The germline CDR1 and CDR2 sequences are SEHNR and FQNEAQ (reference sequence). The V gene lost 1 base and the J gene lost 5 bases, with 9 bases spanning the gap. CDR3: CASSLEGPYQPQHF. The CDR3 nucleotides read TGTGCCAGCAGCTTAGAGGGACCCTATCAGCCCCAGCATTTT.

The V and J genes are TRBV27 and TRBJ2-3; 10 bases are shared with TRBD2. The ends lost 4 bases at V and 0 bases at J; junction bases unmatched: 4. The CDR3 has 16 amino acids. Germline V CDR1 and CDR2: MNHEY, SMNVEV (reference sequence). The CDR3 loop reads CASSYLAGVSTDTQYF. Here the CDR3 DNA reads TGTGCCAGCAGTTACCTAGCGGGAGTGAGCACAGATACGCAGTATTTT.

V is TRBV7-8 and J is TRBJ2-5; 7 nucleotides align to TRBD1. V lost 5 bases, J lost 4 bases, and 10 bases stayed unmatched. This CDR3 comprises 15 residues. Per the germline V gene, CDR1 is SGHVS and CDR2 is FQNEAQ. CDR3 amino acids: CASSPRQGRGETQYF. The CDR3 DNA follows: TGTGCCAGCAGCCCCAGACAGGGAAGAGGAGAGACCCAGTACTTC.

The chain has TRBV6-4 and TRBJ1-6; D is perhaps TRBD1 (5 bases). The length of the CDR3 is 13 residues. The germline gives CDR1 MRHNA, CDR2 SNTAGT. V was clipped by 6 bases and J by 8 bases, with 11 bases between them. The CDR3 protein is CASRGDGDSPLHF. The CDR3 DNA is TGTGCCAGCAGGGGGGACGGAGATTCACCCCTCCACTTT.

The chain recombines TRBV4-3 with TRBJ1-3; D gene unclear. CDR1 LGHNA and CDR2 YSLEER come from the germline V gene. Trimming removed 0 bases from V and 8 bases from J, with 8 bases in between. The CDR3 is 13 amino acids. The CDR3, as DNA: TGCGCCAGCAGCCAAGAGATGCGTCACACCATATATTTT. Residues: CASSQEMRHTIYF.

The CDR3 reads CASSQDIRRPGELFF. Written as DNA, the CDR3 is TGTGCCAGCAGCCAAGATATACGCCGTCCCGGGGAGCTGTTTTTT. The gene calls are TRBV14 and TRBJ2-2; D remains ambiguous. The CDR3 sequence is 15 residues long. CDR1 and CDR2 from the germline V gene are SGHDN and FVKESK. V gave up 0 bases and J gave up 6 bases, with 11 bases separating them.

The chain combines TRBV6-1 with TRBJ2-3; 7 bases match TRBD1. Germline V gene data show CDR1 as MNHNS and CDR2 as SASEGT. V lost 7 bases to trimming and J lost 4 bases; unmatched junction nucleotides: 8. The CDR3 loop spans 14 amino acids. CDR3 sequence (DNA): TGTGCCAGCACAATTGATAGGGGGCCAGATACGCAGTATTTT. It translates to CASTIDRGPDTQYF.

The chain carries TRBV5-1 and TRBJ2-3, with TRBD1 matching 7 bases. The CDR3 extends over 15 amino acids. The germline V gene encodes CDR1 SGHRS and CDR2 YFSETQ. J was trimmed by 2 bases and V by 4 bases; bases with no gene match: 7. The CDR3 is CASSVGTVNTDTQYF. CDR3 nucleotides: TGCGCCAGCAGCGTTGGGACAGTAAACACAGATACGCAGTATTTT.

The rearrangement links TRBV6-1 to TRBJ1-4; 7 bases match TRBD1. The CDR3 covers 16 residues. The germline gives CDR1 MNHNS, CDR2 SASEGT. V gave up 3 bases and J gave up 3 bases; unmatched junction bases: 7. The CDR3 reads CASSDLQGGANEKLFF. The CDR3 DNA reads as TGTGCCAGCAGTGATCTCCAGGGGGGAGCTAATGAAAAACTGTTTTTT.

CDR3 loop: CASSDGAGGPWDEQFF. The CDR3 bases are TGTGCCAGCAGTGACGGTGCGGGAGGGCCCTGGGATGAGCAGTTCTTC. The chain recombines TRBV25-1 with TRBJ2-1; 9 bases agree with TRBD2. The CDR3 is 16 residues long. The V segment lost 3 bases and the J segment 8 bases; nucleotides outside the gene matches: 11. The germline V gene encodes CDR1 MGHDK and CDR2 SYGVNS.

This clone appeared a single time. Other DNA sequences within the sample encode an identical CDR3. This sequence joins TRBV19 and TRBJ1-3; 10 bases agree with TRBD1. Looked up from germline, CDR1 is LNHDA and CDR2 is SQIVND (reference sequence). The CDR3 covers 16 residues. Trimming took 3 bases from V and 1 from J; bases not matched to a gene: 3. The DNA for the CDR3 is TGTGCCAGTAGTATCCCGGGACAGGGGTCTGGAAACACCATATATTTT. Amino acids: CASSIPGQGSGNTIYF.

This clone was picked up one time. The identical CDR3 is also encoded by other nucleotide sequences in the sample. The CDR3 sequence is CASSPGTSGRAVDTQYF. CDR3 in DNA: TGCGCCAGCAGCCCCGGGACTAGCGGGAGGGCGGTGGATACGCAGTATTTT. This chain joins TRBV5-1 and TRBJ2-3; 16 positions agree with TRBD2. This CDR3 contains 17 residues. Germline V CDR1 and CDR2: SGHRS, YFSETQ. V shed 4 bases and J 6 bases; nucleotides not matched to a gene: 8.